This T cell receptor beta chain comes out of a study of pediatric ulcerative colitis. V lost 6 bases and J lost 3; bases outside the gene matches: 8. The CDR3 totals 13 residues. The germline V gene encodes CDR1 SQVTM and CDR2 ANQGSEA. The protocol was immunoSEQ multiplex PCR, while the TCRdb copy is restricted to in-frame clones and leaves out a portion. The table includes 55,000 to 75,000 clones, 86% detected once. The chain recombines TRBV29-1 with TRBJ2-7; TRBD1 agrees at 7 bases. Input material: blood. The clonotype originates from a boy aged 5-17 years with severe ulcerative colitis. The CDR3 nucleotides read TGCAGCGTCCGGGACAGTTCAGGCTACGAGCAGTACTTC. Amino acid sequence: CSVRDSSGYEQYF.